The 28 T cell receptor beta chains reported below all come from one sample, sequenced in a study of T-cell reconstitution after alpha-beta-depleted transplantation in children. TCRbeta library preparation incorporated unique molecular identifiers. TCRdb analysed the PCR reads with MiXCR anew, one entry per CDR3 protein. In the table there are about 110,000 distinct CDR3 sequences, around 10% of which are singletons. Sequencing used PBMCs from the stem cell graft donor, obtained from the stem cell graft. All receptors come from a human donor who donated a stem cell graft to a child with acute lymphoblastic leukemia.

Many counts were recorded for this clonotype. J is TRBJ2-7 and V is TRBV5-1; D is ambiguous. Germline V gene data show CDR1 as SGHRS and CDR2 as YFSETQ. CDR3 size: 14 residues. V was clipped by 2 bases and J by 3 bases, with 12 bases between them. The CDR3: CASSFGLQNYEQYF. CDR3 in DNA: TGCGCCAGCAGCTTTGGCCTCCAAAACTACGAGCAGTACTTC.

In its sample, this clonotype was seen many times. This chain connects TRBV25-1 to TRBJ2-1, with D possibly being TRBD2 (6 bases). The CDR3 has 14 amino acids. The germline V gene encodes CDR1 MGHDK and CDR2 SYGVNS. The germline V and J ends were trimmed by 6 bases and 3 bases, with 12 bases remaining between them. The DNA for the CDR3 is TGTGCCAGCAGCGCCGGAGGGCGCTACAATGAGCAGTTCTTC. As protein: CASSAGGRYNEQFF.

This clonotype was seen at least ten times. In DNA, the CDR3 is TGTGCCAGCAGCTCCCGGCAAGACGAGCAGTACTTC. The encoded protein is CASSSRQDEQYF. This rearrangement joins TRBV6-5 to TRBJ2-7; D gene unclear. This CDR3 comprises 12 residues. Trimming removed 6 bases from V and 5 bases from J, with 11 bases in between. Germline V gene sequence: CDR1 MNHEY, CDR2 SVGAGI.

This clonotype was seen repeatedly, ten times or more. The rearrangement joins TRBV5-1 to TRBJ2-5; possibly TRBD2 for D (5 bases). This CDR3 has 15 amino acids. The germline V gene encodes CDR1 SGHRS and CDR2 YFSETQ. The V and J ends lost 6 bases and 1 base respectively, with 16 bases between them. The chain's CDR3 is CASNRGGSSQETQYF. The CDR3 coding sequence is TGCGCCAGCAACCGTGGAGGTTCCTCCCAAGAGACCCAGTACTTC.

This chain uses TRBV21-1 with TRBJ1-5; the D call of TRBD1 is as the table states it, not checked on the DNA. TRBV21-1 is a pseudogene locus. This CDR3 region has 17 residues. The DNA for the CDR3 is TGTGCCAGCAGCAAATGGGGGACATCTCCGAGCAATCAGCCCCAGCATTTT. It encodes CASSKWGTSPSNQPQHF.

Ten or more counts support this clonotype. The DNA for the CDR3 is TGCGCCAGCAGCCAGGACAGGGGTAATGAAAAACTGTTTTTT. Its protein product is CASSQDRGNEKLFF. This chain uses TRBV5-1 with TRBJ1-4; 9 nucleotides align to TRBD1. Looked up from germline, CDR1 is SGHRS and CDR2 is YFSETQ. V was pared by 4 bases and J by 4 bases, with 2 bases of the junction left unmatched. CDR3 length equals 14 residues. The complete variable domain, with remaining parts taken from reference TRBV5-1 and TRBJ1-4, reads KAGVTQTPRYLIKTRGQQVTLSCSPISGHRSVSWYQQTPGQGLQFLFEYFSETQRNKGNFPGRFSGRQFSNSRSEMNVSTLELGDSALYLCASSQDRGNEKLFFGSGTQLSVL.

This clonotype occurred many times. This chain joins TRBV29-1 and TRBJ2-1; TRBD2 aligns across 9 bases. CDR1 is SQVTM, CDR2 ANQGSEA, per germline. The CDR3 covers 14 residues. Losses at the gene ends were 6 bases for V and 4 bases for J; bases not matched to a gene: 7. The CDR3 sequence: CSVLLAGLYNEQFF. CDR3 bases: TGCAGCGTCCTTCTAGCGGGGTTATACAATGAGCAGTTCTTC.

This clonotype has at least ten counts. The chain recombines TRBV5-1 with TRBJ2-2; the D gene is possibly TRBD2 (5 bases). Germline-derived CDR1 and CDR2 are SGHRS and YFSETQ. The CDR3 contains 13 residues. Deletions cut 5 bases from V and 7 bases from J, with 12 bases between. CDR3 sequence: CASSLRVDGELFF. CDR3 DNA: TGCGCCAGCAGTTTGAGGGTTGACGGGGAGCTGTTTTTT.

This clonotype occurred many times. This chain links TRBV4-2 with TRBJ1-2, with D tentatively TRBD1 (5 bases). Per germline, CDR1 LGHNA and CDR2 YNFKEQ. This CDR3 contains 16 residues. V lost 0 bases to trimming and J lost 8 bases, with 19 bases between them. The CDR3 DNA sequence: TGTGCCAGCAGCCAAGAGTCGGGGGGATATACTGGCGGCTACACCTTC. Protein product: CASSQESGGYTGGYTF.

As for this clonotype: This may be a read error, as it is one base from a much larger clone. The CDR3 DNA reads TGTGCCAGCAGCTTGAACTACAATGAGCAGTTCTTC. Its translation: CASSLNYNEQFF. The J gene is TRBJ2-1, the V gene TRBV7-3; D remains ambiguous. Per germline, CDR1 SGHTA and CDR2 FQGTGA. The ends were cut back, 3 bases at V and 3 bases at J, with 3 bases in the middle. The CDR3 length is 12 residues.

This clonotype showed up many times. The rearrangement links TRBV5-5 to TRBJ1-1; 10 bases match TRBD1. V shed 2 bases, J shed 3 bases, and the junction held 4 bases outside the gene matches. Germline V CDR1 and CDR2: SGHKS, YYEKEE (reference sequence). The CDR3 runs 15 residues. CDR3 sequence: CASSFLTGGYTEAFF. DNA for the CDR3: TGTGCCAGCAGCTTCTTGACAGGGGGCTACACTGAAGCTTTCTTT.

This clonotype was seen many times. This chain uses TRBV15 with TRBJ2-5; TRBD1 or TRBD2 may be the D gene (5 bases each). V was clipped by 0 bases and J by 7 bases, with 21 bases between them. Germline CDR1 and CDR2: LNHNV and YYDKDF (reference sequence). This CDR3 has 17 residues. DNA for the CDR3: TGTGCCACCAGCAGAGATAATGAGGGGAGTGCGTCGGGGACCCAGTACTTC. Its protein product is CATSRDNEGSASGTQYF.

This clonotype was seen ten or more times. J is TRBJ1-1 and V is TRBV5-6; D unclear. V was pared by 4 bases and J by 11 bases, with 24 bases between. The CDR3 spans 15 residues. CDR1 and CDR2 from the germline V gene are SGHDT and YYEEEE. Written as DNA, the CDR3 is TGTGCCAGCAGCGCCCCATGGAGCGGACGAAGCGAGGCTTTCTTT. It is translated as CASSAPWSGRSEAFF.

A few counts support this clonotype. Its ends do not fully match the called genes, so a read error is possible. The chain couples TRBV20-1 to TRBJ2-1; 10 bases line up with TRBD2. Per germline, CDR1 DFQATT and CDR2 SNEGSKA (reference sequence). This CDR3 comprises 17 residues. CDR3 loop: CCARDHSGRISYNEQFF. CDR3 DNA: TGCTGTGCTAGAGATCATAGCGGGAGGATCTCCTACAATGAGCAGTTCTTC.

This clonotype was found many times. The chain links TRBV18 to TRBJ1-1; possible D gene TRBD1, 5 bases. Trimming removed 3 bases at V and 1 base at J, with 15 bases between. The CDR3 loop spans 16 amino acids. The germline V gene encodes CDR1 KGHSH and CDR2 LQKENI. CDR3 region: CASSPRIGTENTEAFF. As DNA, the CDR3 is TGTGCCAGCTCACCTAGAATAGGGACCGAGAACACTGAAGCTTTCTTT. The full variable domain, its missing parts supplied by reference TRBV18 and TRBJ1-1, is NAGVMQNPRHLVRRRGQEARLRCSPMKGHSHVYWYRQLPEEGLKFMVYLQKENIIDESGMPKERFSAEFPKEGPSILRIQQVVRGDSAAYFCASSPRIGTENTEAFFGQGTRLTVV.

Many counts were recorded for this clonotype. The chain combines TRBV4-3 with TRBJ1-3; no definite D call. The V gene lost 0 bases and the J gene lost 4 bases, with 10 bases spanning the gap. The germline V gene encodes CDR1 LGHNA and CDR2 YSLEER. CDR3 length: 15 amino acids. The CDR3 loop reads CASSQEVLRGNTIYF. CDR3 in DNA: TGCGCCAGCAGCCAAGAGGTCCTAAGAGGAAACACCATATATTTT.

This clonotype was counted ten times or more. The chain combines TRBV29-1 with TRBJ2-1; 8 bases line up with TRBD2. The CDR3 covers 14 residues. Germline V lookup: CDR1 SQVTM, CDR2 ANQGSEA. V lost 6 bases, J lost 9 bases, and 13 bases stayed unmatched. CDR3 nucleotide sequence: TGCAGCGTCACGAACGGGAGGGCCTACCGTGAGCAGTTCTTC. It is translated as CSVTNGRAYREQFF.

In its sample, this clonotype was seen a few times. V and J are TRBV7-6 and TRBJ2-2, with D unresolved. The CDR3 covers 12 residues. V was pared by 3 bases and J by 5 bases, with 4 bases between. The germline V gene has CDR1 SGHVS and CDR2 FNYEAQ. The CDR3 loop reads CASSFWTGELFF. The CDR3 nucleotides are TGTGCCAGCAGCTTTTGGACCGGGGAGCTGTTTTTT.

This clonotype was seen at least ten times. The CDR3 region is CASSLKSGTSGSLEPYEQYF. CDR3 bases: TGCGCCAGCAGCTTAAAGTCCGGGACTAGCGGGAGTTTGGAACCCTACGAGCAGTACTTC. This chain connects TRBV5-1 to TRBJ2-7; 14 bases align to TRBD2. Germline loops: CDR1 SGHRS, CDR2 YFSETQ. The CDR3 is 20 amino acids. V dropped 2 bases and J dropped 2; count of bases not matched to a gene: 15.

The chain uses TRBV7-2 and TRBJ2-1, with TRBD1 matching 9 bases. The V and J ends lost 6 bases and 15 bases, in that order; junction bases with no gene match: 6. The CDR3 consists of 11 residues. Germline CDR1 is SGHTA and CDR2 is FQGNSA. CDR3 amino acids: CASSSGTGWFF. The CDR3 region has the DNA TGTGCCAGCAGTTCAGGGACAGGGTGGTTCTTC.

Ten or more counts support this clonotype. The CDR3 loop is CASSLALYEQYF. CDR3 nucleotide sequence: TGTGCCAGCAGCTTGGCCTTATACGAGCAGTACTTC. This rearrangement joins TRBV5-5 to TRBJ2-7; D unresolved. The CDR3 totals 12 residues. Trimming left V 0 bases short and J 4 bases short, with 5 bases between. Germline V gene sequence: CDR1 SGHKS, CDR2 YYEKEE (reference sequence). Filled out from reference TRBV5-5 and TRBJ2-7, the complete variable domain reads DAGVTQSPTHLIKTRGQQVTLRCSPISGHKSVSWYQQVLGQGPQFIFQYYEKEERGRGNFPDRFSARQFPNYSSELNVNALLLGDSALYLCASSLALYEQYFGPGTRLTVT.

Judged by abundance, this clonotype is medium-sized. The chain combines TRBV19 with TRBJ1-1, with D unclear. The CDR3 is 14 amino acids. Trimming stripped 8 bases from V and 1 base from J, with 14 bases between. The germline V gene encodes CDR1 LNHDA and CDR2 SQIVND (reference sequence). CDR3 in amino acids: CASLTIEGNTEAFF. The CDR3 DNA is TGTGCCAGTCTTACCATCGAGGGGAACACTGAAGCTTTCTTT.

This clonotype was seen ten or more times. The rearrangement joins TRBV5-1 to TRBJ2-1; 8 nucleotides match TRBD2. Germline V gives CDR1 SGHRS, CDR2 YFSETQ. This CDR3 comprises 17 residues. V lost 2 bases, J lost 2 bases, and 9 bases stayed unmatched. CDR3: CASSLSPRGATYNEQFF. As DNA, the CDR3 is TGCGCCAGCAGCTTAAGCCCGCGGGGGGCTACCTACAATGAGCAGTTCTTC.

This clonotype was counted ten times or more. V and J are TRBV6-5 and TRBJ2-2; unclear D gene. CDR3 length: 14 amino acids. Germline V gives CDR1 MNHEY, CDR2 SVGAGI. Trimming left V 2 bases short and J 6 bases short, with 10 bases between. The CDR3 bases are TGTGCCAGCAGTTACCTTTCTGGGGCCGGGGAGCTGTTTTTT. This sequence encodes CASSYLSGAGELFF.

Ten or more counts support this clonotype. The chain employs TRBV12-3 or TRBV12-4 and TRBJ2-3, with a tentative D call TRBD1 (6 bases). This CDR3 is built from 14 residues. V lost 3 bases and J 5 bases, leaving 12 bases between the germline ends. The CDR3 here is CASSFMGAVDTQYF. The CDR3 DNA sequence: TGTGCCAGCAGTTTTATGGGGGCGGTAGATACGCAGTATTTT.

This clonotype was seen ten or more times. The J gene is TRBJ2-7, the V gene TRBV7-9; D unclear. V shed 2 bases and J shed 0 bases, with 2 bases lying between them. The CDR3 totals 12 residues. Germline loops: CDR1 SEHNR, CDR2 FQNEAQ (reference sequence). The CDR3 loop is CASSLRSYEQYF. CDR3 in DNA: TGTGCCAGCAGCTTACGCTCCTACGAGCAGTACTTC.

This clonotype was counted at least ten times. This chain uses TRBV5-1 with TRBJ2-1, with D hard to call. Germline CDR1 is SGHRS and CDR2 is YFSETQ. This CDR3 region has 14 residues. V gave up 0 bases and J gave up 8 bases, with 12 bases separating them. The CDR3 bases are TGCGCCAGCAGCTTGGAAACGACCCGGGATGAGCAGTTCTTC. Residues: CASSLETTRDEQFF. Full variable domain (rest looked up from reference TRBV5-1 and TRBJ2-1): KAGVTQTPRYLIKTRGQQVTLSCSPISGHRSVSWYQQTPGQGLQFLFEYFSETQRNKGNFPGRFSGRQFSNSRSEMNVSTLELGDSALYLCASSLETTRDEQFFGPGTRLTVL.

The rearrangement joins TRBV12-3 or TRBV12-4 to TRBJ2-3; 11 nucleotides line up with TRBD2. Trimming took 4 bases from V and 3 from J; bases not matched to a gene: 9. The CDR3 runs to 17 residues. In DNA form, the CDR3 reads TGTGCCAGCAGTTCCTACTTAGCGGGGGGGCCAACAGATACGCAGTATTTT. This gives the protein CASSSYLAGGPTDTQYF.